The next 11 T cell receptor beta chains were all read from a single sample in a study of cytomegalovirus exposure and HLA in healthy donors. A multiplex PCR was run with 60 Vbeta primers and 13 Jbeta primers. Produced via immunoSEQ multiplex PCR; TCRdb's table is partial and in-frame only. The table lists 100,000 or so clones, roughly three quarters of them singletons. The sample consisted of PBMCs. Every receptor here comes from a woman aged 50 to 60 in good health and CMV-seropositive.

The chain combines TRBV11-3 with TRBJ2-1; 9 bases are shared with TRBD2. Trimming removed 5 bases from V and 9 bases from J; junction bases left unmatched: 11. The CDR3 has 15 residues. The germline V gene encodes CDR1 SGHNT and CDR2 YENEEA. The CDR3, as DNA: TGTGCCAGCAGCCACGGGGAGCGGGGGGCCGGTGAGCAGTTCTTC. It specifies CASSHGERGAGEQFF.

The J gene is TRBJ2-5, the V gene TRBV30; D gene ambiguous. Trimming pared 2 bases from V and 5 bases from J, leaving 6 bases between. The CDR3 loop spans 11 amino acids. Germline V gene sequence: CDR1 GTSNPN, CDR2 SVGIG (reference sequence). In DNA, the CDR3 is TGTGCCTGGAGTCCCCGGGAGACCCAGTACTTC. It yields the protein CAWSPRETQYF.

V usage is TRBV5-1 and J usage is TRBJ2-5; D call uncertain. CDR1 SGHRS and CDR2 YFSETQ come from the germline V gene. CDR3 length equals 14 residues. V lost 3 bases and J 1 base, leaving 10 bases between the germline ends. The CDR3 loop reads CASSSGPIQETQYF. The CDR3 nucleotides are TGCGCCAGCAGCTCTGGCCCGATCCAAGAGACCCAGTACTTC.

This CDR3 reads CASSYGGGNSGNTIYF. In nucleotides, the CDR3 is TGTGCCAGCAGTTACGGGGGGGGGAACTCTGGAAACACCATATATTTT. J is TRBJ1-3 and V is TRBV6-5, with a weak D call TRBD1 (5 bases). Germline assignment: CDR1 MNHEY and CDR2 SVGAGI. This CDR3 spans 16 amino acids. V gave up 2 bases and J gave up 0 bases, with 11 bases separating them.

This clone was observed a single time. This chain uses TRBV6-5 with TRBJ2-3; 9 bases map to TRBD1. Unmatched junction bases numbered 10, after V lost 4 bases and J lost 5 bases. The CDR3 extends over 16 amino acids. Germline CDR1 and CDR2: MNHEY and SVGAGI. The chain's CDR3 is CASSFEQGASQDTQYF. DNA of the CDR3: TGTGCCAGCAGTTTCGAACAGGGGGCGAGCCAAGATACGCAGTATTTT.

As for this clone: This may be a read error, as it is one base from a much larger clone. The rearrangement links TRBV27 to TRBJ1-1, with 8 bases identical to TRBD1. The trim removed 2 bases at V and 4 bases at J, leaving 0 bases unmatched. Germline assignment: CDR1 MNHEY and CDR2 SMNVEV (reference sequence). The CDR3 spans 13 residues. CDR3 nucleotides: TGTGCCAGCAGTTTAACAGGGGGCACTGAAGCTTTCTTT. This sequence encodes CASSLTGGTEAFF.

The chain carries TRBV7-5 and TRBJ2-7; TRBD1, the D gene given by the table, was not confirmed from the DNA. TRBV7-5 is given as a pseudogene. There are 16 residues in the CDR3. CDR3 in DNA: TGTGCCAGACCCCCAAAAGGACAGGGCAGCTCCTACGAGCAGTACTTC. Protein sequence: CARPPKGQGSSYEQYF.

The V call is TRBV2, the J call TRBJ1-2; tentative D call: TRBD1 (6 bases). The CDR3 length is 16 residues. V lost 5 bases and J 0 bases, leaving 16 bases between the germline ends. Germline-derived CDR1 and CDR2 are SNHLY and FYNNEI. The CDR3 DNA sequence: TGTGCCAGCAGTCCGGATAGTGGGACACCTAACTATGGCTACACCTTC. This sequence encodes CASSPDSGTPNYGYTF.

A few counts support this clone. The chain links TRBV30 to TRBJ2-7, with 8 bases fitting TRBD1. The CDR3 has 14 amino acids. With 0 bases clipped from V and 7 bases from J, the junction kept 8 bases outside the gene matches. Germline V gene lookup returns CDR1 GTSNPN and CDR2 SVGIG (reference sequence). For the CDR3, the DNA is TGTGCCTGGAGTGTAGGGGCAGGGGGCTCGGAGCAGTACTTC. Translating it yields CAWSVGAGGSEQYF.

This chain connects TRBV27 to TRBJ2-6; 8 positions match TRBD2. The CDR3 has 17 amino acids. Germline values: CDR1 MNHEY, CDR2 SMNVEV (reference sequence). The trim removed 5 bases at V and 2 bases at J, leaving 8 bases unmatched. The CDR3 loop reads CASSPGLVLTGANVLTF. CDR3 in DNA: TGTGCCAGCAGTCCGGGACTAGTTTTAACTGGGGCCAACGTCCTGACTTTC.

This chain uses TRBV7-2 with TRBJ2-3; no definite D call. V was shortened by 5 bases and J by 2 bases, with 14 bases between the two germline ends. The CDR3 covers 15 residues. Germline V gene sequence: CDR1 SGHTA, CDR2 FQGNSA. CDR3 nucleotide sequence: TGTGCCAGCAGCGGAGAGTGGTCTTTCACAGATACGCAGTATTTT. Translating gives CASSGEWSFTDTQYF.